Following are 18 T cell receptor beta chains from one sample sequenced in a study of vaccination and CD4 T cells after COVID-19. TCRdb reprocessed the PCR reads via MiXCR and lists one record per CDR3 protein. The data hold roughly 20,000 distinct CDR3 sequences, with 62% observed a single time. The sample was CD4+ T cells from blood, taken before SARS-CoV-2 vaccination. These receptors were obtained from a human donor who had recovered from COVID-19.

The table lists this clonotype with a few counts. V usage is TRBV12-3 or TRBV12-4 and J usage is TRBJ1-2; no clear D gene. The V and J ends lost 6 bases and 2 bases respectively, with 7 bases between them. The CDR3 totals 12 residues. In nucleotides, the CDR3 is TGTGCCAGCAGCCAGGCAAACTATGGCTACACCTTC. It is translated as CASSQANYGYTF.

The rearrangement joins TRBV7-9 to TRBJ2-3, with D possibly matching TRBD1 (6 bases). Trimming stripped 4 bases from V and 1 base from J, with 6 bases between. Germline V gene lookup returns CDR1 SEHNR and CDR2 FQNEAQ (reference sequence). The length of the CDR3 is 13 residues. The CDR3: CASSSGGTDTQYF. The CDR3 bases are TGTGCCAGCAGCTCAGGGGGCACAGATACGCAGTATTTT. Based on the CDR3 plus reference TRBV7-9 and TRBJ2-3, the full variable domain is DTGVSQNPRHKITKRGQNVTFRCDPISEHNRLYWYRQTLGQGPEFLTYFQNEAQLEKSRLLSDRFSAERPKGSFSTLEIQRTEQGDSAMYLCASSSGGTDTQYFGPGTRLTVL.

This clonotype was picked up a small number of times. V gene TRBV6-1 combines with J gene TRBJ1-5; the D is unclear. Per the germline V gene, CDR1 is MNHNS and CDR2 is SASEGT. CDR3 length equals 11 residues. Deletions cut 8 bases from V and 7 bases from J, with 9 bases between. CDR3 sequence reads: CASSGGQPQHF. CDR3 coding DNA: TGTGCCAGCTCAGGTGGACAGCCCCAGCATTTT.

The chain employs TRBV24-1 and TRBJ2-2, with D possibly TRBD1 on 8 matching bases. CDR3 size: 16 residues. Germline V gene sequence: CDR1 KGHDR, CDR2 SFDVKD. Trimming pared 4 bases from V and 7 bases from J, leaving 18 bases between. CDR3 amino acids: CATSELGQGGYGELFF. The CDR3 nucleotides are TGTGCCACCAGTGAACTCGGACAGGGAGGGTACGGGGAGCTGTTTTTT.

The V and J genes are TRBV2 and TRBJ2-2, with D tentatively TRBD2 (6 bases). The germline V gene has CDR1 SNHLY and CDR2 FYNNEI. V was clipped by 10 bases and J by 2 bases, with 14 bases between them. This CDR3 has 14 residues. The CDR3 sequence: CATSLAENTGELFF. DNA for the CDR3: TGTGCCACCAGCTTAGCGGAAAACACCGGGGAGCTGTTTTTT.

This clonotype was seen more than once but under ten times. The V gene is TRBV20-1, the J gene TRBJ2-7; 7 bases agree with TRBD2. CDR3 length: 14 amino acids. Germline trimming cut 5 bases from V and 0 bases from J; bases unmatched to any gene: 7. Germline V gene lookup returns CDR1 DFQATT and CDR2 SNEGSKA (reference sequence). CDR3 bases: TGCAGTGCTGTGTCCGGGGGGAACTCCTACGAGCAGTACTTC. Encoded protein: CSAVSGGNSYEQYF.

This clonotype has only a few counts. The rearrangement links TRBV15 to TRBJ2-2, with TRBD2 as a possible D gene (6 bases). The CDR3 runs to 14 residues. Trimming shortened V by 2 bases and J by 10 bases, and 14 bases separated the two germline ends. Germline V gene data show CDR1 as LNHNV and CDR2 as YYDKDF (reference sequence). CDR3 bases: TGTGCCACCAGCAGATTGGAGGGAAGGGAGGAGCTGTTTTTT. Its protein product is CATSRLEGREELFF.

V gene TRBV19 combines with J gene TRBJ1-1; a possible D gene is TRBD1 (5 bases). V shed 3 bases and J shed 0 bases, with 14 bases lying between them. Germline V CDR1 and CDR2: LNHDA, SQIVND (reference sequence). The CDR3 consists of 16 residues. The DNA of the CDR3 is TGTGCCAGTAGTATCGGCCTGGGACGTTTGAACACTGAAGCTTTCTTT. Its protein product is CASSIGLGRLNTEAFF.

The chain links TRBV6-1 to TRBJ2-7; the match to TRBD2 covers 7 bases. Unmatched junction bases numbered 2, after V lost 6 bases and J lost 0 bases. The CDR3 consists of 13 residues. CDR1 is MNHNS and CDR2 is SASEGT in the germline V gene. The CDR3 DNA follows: TGTGCCAGCAGCAGGGACTACTCCTACGAGCAGTACTTC. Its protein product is CASSRDYSYEQYF.

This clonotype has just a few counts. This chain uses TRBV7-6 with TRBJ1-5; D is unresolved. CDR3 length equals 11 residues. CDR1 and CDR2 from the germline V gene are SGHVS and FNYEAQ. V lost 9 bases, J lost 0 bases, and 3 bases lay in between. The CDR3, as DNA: TGTGCCAGAAGTAGCAATCAGCCCCAGCATTTT. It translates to CARSSNQPQHF.

The CDR3: CASSIGGRHQPQHF. The CDR3 region has the DNA TGTGCCAGTAGTATAGGGGGCAGGCACCAGCCCCAGCATTTT. The chain has TRBV19 and TRBJ1-5; possibly TRBD1 for D (5 bases). Per germline, CDR1 LNHDA and CDR2 SQIVND (reference sequence). Trimming cost V 1 base and J 7 bases, with 11 bases left between them. The CDR3 totals 14 residues.

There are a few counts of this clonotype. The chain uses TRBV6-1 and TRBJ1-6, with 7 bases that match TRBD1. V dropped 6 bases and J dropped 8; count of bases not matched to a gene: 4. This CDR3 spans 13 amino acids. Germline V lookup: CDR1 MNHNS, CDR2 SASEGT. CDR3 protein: CASRGQNDSPLHF. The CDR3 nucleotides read TGTGCCAGCAGGGGACAGAACGATTCACCCCTCCACTTT.

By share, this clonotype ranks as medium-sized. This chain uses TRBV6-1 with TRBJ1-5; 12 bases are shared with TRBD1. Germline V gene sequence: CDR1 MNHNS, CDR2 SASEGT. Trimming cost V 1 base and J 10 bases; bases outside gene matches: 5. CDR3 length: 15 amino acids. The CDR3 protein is CASSEGGQGADPQHF. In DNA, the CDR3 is TGTGCCAGCAGTGAAGGGGGACAGGGGGCGGATCCCCAGCATTTT.

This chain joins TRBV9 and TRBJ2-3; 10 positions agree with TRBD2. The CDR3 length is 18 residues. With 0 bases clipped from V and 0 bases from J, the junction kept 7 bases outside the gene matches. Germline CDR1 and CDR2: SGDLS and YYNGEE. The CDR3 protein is CASSVEAGGRTSTDTQYF. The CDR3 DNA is TGTGCCAGCAGCGTAGAAGCGGGAGGGCGTACTAGCACAGATACGCAGTATTTT.

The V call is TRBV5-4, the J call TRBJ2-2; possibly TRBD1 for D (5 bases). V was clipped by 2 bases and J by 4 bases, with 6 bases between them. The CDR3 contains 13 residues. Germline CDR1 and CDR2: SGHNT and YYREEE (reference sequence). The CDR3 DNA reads TGTGCCAGCAGCTTAGACAGCACCGGGGAGCTGTTTTTT. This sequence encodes CASSLDSTGELFF.

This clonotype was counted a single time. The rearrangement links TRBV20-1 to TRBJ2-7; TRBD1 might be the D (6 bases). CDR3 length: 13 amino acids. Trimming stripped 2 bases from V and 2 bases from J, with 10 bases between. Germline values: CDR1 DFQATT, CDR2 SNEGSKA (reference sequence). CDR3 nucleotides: TGCAGTGCTAGAAGCCAGGGGACCTACGAGCAGTACTTC. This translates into CSARSQGTYEQYF.

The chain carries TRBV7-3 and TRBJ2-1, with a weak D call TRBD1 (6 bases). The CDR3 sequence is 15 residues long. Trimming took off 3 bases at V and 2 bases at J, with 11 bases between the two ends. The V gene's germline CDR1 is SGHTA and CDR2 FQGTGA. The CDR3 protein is CASSFRDTAYNEQFF. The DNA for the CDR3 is TGTGCCAGCAGCTTTCGGGACACCGCCTACAATGAGCAGTTCTTC.

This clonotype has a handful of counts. The CDR3 DNA reads as TGTGCCAGTAGTACCGGATTGGGGGGGACCCAGTACTTC. As protein: CASSTGLGGTQYF. The genes are TRBV19 and TRBJ2-5, with D maybe TRBD2 (6 bases). Germline CDR1 and CDR2: LNHDA and SQIVND (reference sequence). The CDR3 extends over 13 amino acids. Trimming pared 4 bases from V and 7 bases from J, leaving 13 bases between.